These 32 T cell receptor beta chains originate from one sample sequenced in a study of technical replicates of blood from a few donors. The data were produced by immunoSEQ multiplex PCR, yet TCRdb's version contains in-frame clones alone and is incomplete. Of more than 90,000 clones listed, roughly 95% are singletons. Sequenced sample: T cells isolated from PBMCs. Receptors were obtained from a human donor in good health.

The genes are TRBV15 and TRBJ2-5; 9 bases are a match to TRBD2. V was clipped by 3 bases and J by 5 bases; unmatched bases: 25. The CDR3 has 21 amino acids. Germline lookup yields CDR1 LNHNV and CDR2 YYDKDF (reference sequence). CDR3 sequence reads: CATSSLEWGLAENLDEETQYF. CDR3 DNA: TGTGCCACCAGCAGCCTCGAATGGGGACTAGCAGAAAACCTCGATGAGGAGACCCAGTACTTC.

The chain has TRBV5-1 and TRBJ2-5, with TRBD1 identical over 9 bases. This CDR3 region has 15 residues. V was pared by 4 bases and J by 5 bases, with 9 bases of the junction left unmatched. CDR1 is SGHRS and CDR2 is YFSETQ in the germline V gene. The CDR3 coding sequence is TGCGCCAGCAGCGTCCGGGACAGGGTCGTTGAGACCCAGTACTTC. The encoded protein is CASSVRDRVVETQYF.

This clone was counted between two and nine times. The rearrangement joins TRBV7-9 to TRBJ1-2; D unclear. Germline CDR1 is SEHNR and CDR2 is FQNEAQ (reference sequence). The V and J ends lost 0 bases and 3 bases respectively, with 17 bases between them. The CDR3 runs 17 residues. This chain's CDR3 is CASSLARELRTHYGYTF. Written as DNA, the CDR3 is TGTGCCAGCAGCTTAGCGAGGGAACTGCGCACCCACTATGGCTACACCTTC.

This rearrangement joins TRBV6-1 to TRBJ1-6; TRBD1 is a possible D gene (5 bases). This CDR3 has 15 residues. Germline V gene sequence: CDR1 MNHNS, CDR2 SASEGT. Trimming took 8 bases from V and 4 from J, leaving 15 bases between them. The DNA of the CDR3 is TGTGCCAGCCAAATACGACAGACTTATAATTCACCCCTCCACTTT. This sequence encodes CASQIRQTYNSPLHF.

The chain links TRBV7-6 to TRBJ2-3; possibly TRBD2 for D (5 bases). The CDR3 sequence is 15 residues long. V was shortened by 1 base and J by 0 bases, with 8 bases between the two germline ends. Germline CDR1 and CDR2: SGHVS and FNYEAQ. CDR3 bases: TGTGCCAGCAGCTTAGGAGGGCGTAGCACAGATACGCAGTATTTT. As protein: CASSLGGRSTDTQYF.

The J gene is TRBJ2-5, the V gene TRBV7-2, with TRBD2 as a possible D gene (6 bases). V lost 4 bases, J lost 12 bases, and 18 bases lay in between. Germline values: CDR1 SGHTA, CDR2 FQGNSA. CDR3 length equals 13 residues. In DNA form, the CDR3 reads TGTGCCAGCAGCTCCCAATCAAAGGGAGGAGAGTACTTC. Translated: CASSSQSKGGEYF.

The chain carries TRBV11-2 and TRBJ1-3; TRBD1 might be the D (6 bases). There are 15 residues in the CDR3. Germline CDR1 SGHAT, CDR2 FQNNGV. The V end lost 6 bases, the J end lost 4 bases, and 16 bases lay between the germline ends. CDR3 DNA sequence: TGTGCCAGCAGGACGAACAGGGTACTGGGAAACACCATATATTTT. This gives the protein CASRTNRVLGNTIYF.

The chain is built from TRBV6-1 and TRBJ1-2; no clear D gene. The CDR3 consists of 14 residues. CDR1 and CDR2 from the germline V gene are MNHNS and SASEGT. V was clipped by 2 bases and J by 3 bases, with 10 bases between them. CDR3 residues: CASSEPSLYYGYTF. In nucleotides, the CDR3 is TGTGCCAGCAGTGAACCCTCCCTTTACTATGGCTACACCTTC.

This chain joins TRBV18 and TRBJ2-1, with D hard to call. The CDR3 extends over 17 amino acids. Germline V gene lookup returns CDR1 KGHSH and CDR2 LQKENI. With 2 bases removed from V and 0 bases from J, the gap between germline ends came to 14 bases. DNA of the CDR3: TGTGCCAGCTCACCAGTCAACGATTCCAGCTCCTACAATGAGCAGTTCTTC. Amino acids: CASSPVNDSSSYNEQFF.

The V call is TRBV28, the J call TRBJ2-2; 7 positions agree with TRBD2. The CDR3 is 15 residues long. The germline V gene encodes CDR1 MDHEN and CDR2 SYDVKM. Trimming cost V 7 bases and J 6 bases; bases outside gene matches: 11. In DNA form, the CDR3 reads TGTGCCAGCACTCGGGGGGACTATGGGGCCGGGGAGCTGTTTTTT. This codes for CASTRGDYGAGELFF.

This clone was observed once. The V and J genes are TRBV5-4 and TRBJ2-3; 8 bases fit TRBD2. V was clipped by 2 bases and J by 6 bases; unmatched bases: 8. Germline lookup yields CDR1 SGHNT and CDR2 YYREEE (reference sequence). The CDR3 sequence is 15 residues long. This chain's CDR3 is CASSLPGRGSDTQYF. CDR3 in DNA: TGTGCCAGCAGCTTACCCGGGAGGGGTAGCGATACGCAGTATTTT.

The rearrangement joins TRBV27 to TRBJ1-5; D perhaps matches TRBD1 (5 bases). This CDR3 has 13 residues. Trimming took off 2 bases at V and 7 bases at J, with 9 bases between the two ends. Per germline, CDR1 MNHEY and CDR2 SMNVEV (reference sequence). Written as DNA, the CDR3 is TGTGCCAGCAGTTTAACAGGCTACCAGCCCCAGCATTTT. This codes for CASSLTGYQPQHF.

This chain connects TRBV6-1 to TRBJ2-7; 8 nucleotides line up with TRBD1. This CDR3 comprises 19 residues. Germline V CDR1 and CDR2: MNHNS, SASEGT. V shed 1 base, J shed 1 base, and the junction held 15 bases outside the gene matches. The CDR3 region is CASSEVHISRRDRSYEQYF. As DNA, the CDR3 is TGTGCCAGCAGTGAAGTCCATATTTCGCGAAGGGACAGGTCCTACGAGCAGTACTTC.

The chain recombines TRBV19 with TRBJ2-3; D not certain. The germline CDR1 and CDR2 sequences are LNHDA and SQIVND (reference sequence). CDR3 length: 13 residues. The germline V and J ends were trimmed by 6 bases and 8 bases, with 15 bases remaining between them. CDR3 sequence (DNA): TGTGCCAGTAGCTCGAATAGTCGAGGTACGCAGTATTTT. Residues: CASSSNSRGTQYF.

The J gene is TRBJ2-3, the V gene TRBV2; the match to TRBD2 covers 12 bases. V dropped 6 bases and J dropped 3; count of bases not matched to a gene: 10. This CDR3 is built from 17 residues. Germline assignment: CDR1 SNHLY and CDR2 FYNNEI. The CDR3 protein is CASRGLAGGPRTDTQYF. For the CDR3, the DNA is TGTGCCAGCAGAGGGCTAGCGGGAGGGCCGAGGACAGATACGCAGTATTTT.

V usage is TRBV14 and J usage is TRBJ1-1; unclear D gene. Germline CDR1 and CDR2: SGHDN and FVKESK. The CDR3 is 11 residues long. V dropped 4 bases and J dropped 4 bases, with 4 bases sitting between them. CDR3 protein: CASSPVTEAFF. In nucleotides, the CDR3 is TGTGCCAGCAGCCCCGTCACTGAAGCTTTCTTT.

The rearrangement uses TRBV14 and TRBJ2-2, with 11 bases lining up with TRBD1. Germline V gene sequence: CDR1 SGHDN, CDR2 FVKESK. The CDR3 sequence is 17 residues long. With V trimmed by 4 bases and J by 5 bases, 9 bases remained unmatched. The CDR3 DNA reads as TGTGCCAGCAGCCGTTGGCGGACAGGGGGCTTTACCGGGGAGCTGTTTTTT. It codes for CASSRWRTGGFTGELFF.

This clone was detected once. This sequence joins TRBV19 and TRBJ1-5; tentative D call: TRBD1 (6 bases). V was pared by 3 bases and J by 9 bases, with 27 bases between. CDR1 is LNHDA and CDR2 is SQIVND in the germline V gene (reference sequence). This CDR3 has 18 residues. CDR3 nucleotide sequence: TGTGCCAGTAGTATGATCCCCTCCCGGACAGCCCAGCGATCGCCCCAGCATTTT. Its protein is CASSMIPSRTAQRSPQHF.

The chain links TRBV6-4 to TRBJ2-7, with 9 bases fitting TRBD2. Germline CDR1 and CDR2: MRHNA and SNTAGT. V shed 6 bases and J 1 base; nucleotides not matched to a gene: 4. There are 14 residues in the CDR3. The CDR3 sequence: CASRRTSGSYEQYF. The DNA of the CDR3 is TGTGCCAGCAGAAGAACTAGCGGGTCCTACGAGCAGTACTTC.

CDR3 loop: CASSLGLVTEGQFF. The CDR3 DNA reads as TGTGCCAGCAGCTTAGGGTTAGTTACGGAGGGGCAGTTCTTC. The chain links TRBV7-9 to TRBJ2-1; D is possibly TRBD2 (6 bases). V shed 1 base and J shed 12 bases, with 16 bases lying between them. The CDR3 is 14 residues long. Germline CDR1 and CDR2: SEHNR and FQNEAQ (reference sequence).

The rearrangement links TRBV23-1 to TRBJ2-3; 7 nucleotides match TRBD2. TRBV23-1 is labeled an ORF, and its function is uncertain. The CDR3 runs to 16 residues. With 2 bases clipped from V and 1 base from J, the junction kept 6 bases outside the gene matches. CDR3: CASSQERRECTDTQYF. The CDR3 DNA sequence: TGCGCCAGCAGTCAAGAGAGGCGGGAGTGCACAGATACGCAGTATTTT.

The J gene is TRBJ1-1, the V gene TRBV6-5; the match to TRBD1 covers 9 bases. Per germline, CDR1 MNHEY and CDR2 SVGAGI. V was pared by 0 bases and J by 1 base, with 0 bases of the junction left unmatched. This CDR3 spans 15 amino acids. DNA for the CDR3: TGTGCCAGCAGTTACTCGGGACAGGGGAACACTGAAGCTTTCTTT. Its translation is CASSYSGQGNTEAFF.

CDR3 DNA: TGTGCCAGCAGCGCGGGACAGGGGTGGGAGACCCAGTACTTC. It is translated as CASSAGQGWETQYF. The chain joins TRBV5-6 to TRBJ2-5; the match to TRBD1 covers 10 bases. V was pared by 4 bases and J by 5 bases, with 5 bases of the junction left unmatched. CDR1 and CDR2 (germline): SGHDT, YYEEEE. This CDR3 comprises 14 residues.

This chain connects TRBV5-1 to TRBJ1-1; 7 bases align to TRBD1. V trimming: 3 bases; J trimming: 1 base; junction bases outside the gene matches: 3. Germline V gene lookup returns CDR1 SGHRS and CDR2 YFSETQ. The CDR3 has 14 residues. CDR3 in amino acids: CASSYRDRNTEAFF. CDR3 sequence (DNA): TGCGCCAGCAGCTACCGGGACAGGAACACTGAAGCTTTCTTT. Complete variable domain (other parts from reference TRBV5-1 and TRBJ1-1): KAGVTQTPRYLIKTRGQQVTLSCSPISGHRSVSWYQQTPGQGLQFLFEYFSETQRNKGNFPGRFSGRQFSNSRSEMNVSTLELGDSALYLCASSYRDRNTEAFFGQGTRLTVV.

The V call is TRBV15, the J call TRBJ1-5; maybe TRBD1 (5 bases). This CDR3 is 15 amino acids long. Germline V gives CDR1 LNHNV, CDR2 YYDKDF (reference sequence). V was cut by 0 bases and J by 2 bases, with 8 bases left in between. The CDR3 spells CATSRDGGGNQPQHF. CDR3 DNA: TGTGCCACCAGCAGAGATGGGGGGGGCAATCAGCCCCAGCATTTT.

This rearrangement joins TRBV6-6 to TRBJ2-5, with 12 nucleotides matching TRBD2. The trim removed 4 bases at V and 2 bases at J, leaving 5 bases unmatched. This CDR3 has 16 amino acids. CDR1 and CDR2 from the germline V gene are MNHNY and SVGAGI (reference sequence). As DNA, the CDR3 is TGTGCCAGCAGTTCATATCTAGCGGGGGGGCAAGAGACCCAGTACTTC. It is translated as CASSSYLAGGQETQYF.

V is TRBV5-1 and J is TRBJ1-6; no clear D. Germline V gene sequence: CDR1 SGHRS, CDR2 YFSETQ. This CDR3 is built from 17 residues. The V and J ends lost 0 bases and 4 bases respectively, with 14 bases between them. The CDR3 sequence is CASSLEIDSTYNSPLHF. The CDR3 nucleotides are TGCGCCAGCAGCTTGGAAATCGATAGCACTTATAATTCACCCCTCCACTTT.

This chain links TRBV6-4 with TRBJ1-1, with a possible D match to TRBD1 (6 bases). CDR3 length equals 14 residues. V was clipped by 5 bases and J by 4 bases, with 14 bases between them. The germline CDR1 and CDR2 sequences are MRHNA and SNTAGT. As DNA, the CDR3 is TGTGCCAGCAGTTTTTCAGGGGTCGCCACTGAAGCTTTCTTT. The encoded protein is CASSFSGVATEAFF.

The CDR3 DNA reads as TGCGCCAGCAGCTTGGATGGGGGGGCCACTGAAGCTTTCTTT. Protein sequence: CASSLDGGATEAFF. The chain joins TRBV5-1 to TRBJ1-1, with a possible D match to TRBD1 (6 bases). The CDR3 runs to 14 residues. CDR1 and CDR2 (germline): SGHRS, YFSETQ. Trimming stripped 0 bases from V and 4 bases from J, with 10 bases between.

V usage is TRBV27 and J usage is TRBJ1-1; TRBD1 matches 10 bases. CDR1 MNHEY and CDR2 SMNVEV come from the germline V gene (reference sequence). This CDR3 region has 13 residues. J was trimmed by 11 bases and V by 3 bases; bases with no gene match: 6. In DNA, the CDR3 is TGTGCCAGCAGTTTGAGGGACAGGGGTGCCGCTTTCTTT. Protein sequence: CASSLRDRGAAFF.

The chain combines TRBV27 with TRBJ2-2, with TRBD1 identical over 8 bases. With V trimmed by 3 bases and J by 1 base, 4 bases remained unmatched. The CDR3 is 16 amino acids. Germline V gives CDR1 MNHEY, CDR2 SMNVEV (reference sequence). CDR3 region: CASSFLGQGNTGELFF. The CDR3 nucleotides are TGTGCCAGCAGTTTTCTAGGACAGGGGAACACCGGGGAGCTGTTTTTT.

This clone was seen repeatedly, ten times or more. For the CDR3, the DNA is TGTGCCAGCTCACCTCCGGGACAGGCTCATGGCTACACCTTC. This gives the protein CASSPPGQAHGYTF. The rearrangement uses TRBV18 and TRBJ1-2, with 8 bases aligning to TRBD1. The CDR3 has 14 residues. V was clipped by 3 bases and J by 6 bases; unmatched bases: 6. The germline gives CDR1 KGHSH, CDR2 LQKENI.